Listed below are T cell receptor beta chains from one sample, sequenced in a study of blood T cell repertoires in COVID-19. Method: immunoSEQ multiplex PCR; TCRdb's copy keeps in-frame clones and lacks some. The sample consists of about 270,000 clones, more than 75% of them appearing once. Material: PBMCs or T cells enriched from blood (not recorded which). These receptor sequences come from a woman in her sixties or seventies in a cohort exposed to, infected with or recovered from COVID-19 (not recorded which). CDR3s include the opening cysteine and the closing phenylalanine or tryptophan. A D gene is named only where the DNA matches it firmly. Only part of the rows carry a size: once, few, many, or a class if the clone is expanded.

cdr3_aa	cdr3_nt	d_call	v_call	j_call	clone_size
CASSGGRPNEQFF	TGTGCCAGCTCGGGAGGGCGGCCGAATGAGCAGTTCTTC	TRBD2	TRBV7-2	TRBJ2-1	NA
CASSASDRDKRNYGYTF	TGTGCCAGCAGTGCCTCGGACAGGGACAAGCGGAACTATGGCTACACCTTC	TRBD1	TRBV25-1	TRBJ1-2	NA
CASSDGRGAIREQFF	TGTGCCAGCAGTGACGGACGCGGGGCAATACGTGAGCAGTTCTTC	NA	TRBV6-1	TRBJ2-1	NA
CATRGGNNSPLHF	TGTGCCACCAGAGGGGGAAATAATTCACCCCTCCACTTT	NA	TRBV24-1	TRBJ1-6	NA
CASSFGGFADTQYF	TGTGCCAGCAGCTTCGGGGGATTTGCAGATACGCAGTATTTT	NA	TRBV7-9	TRBJ2-3	NA
CASSPTGTGTNTGELFF	TGTGCCAGCTCGCCGACCGGGACAGGGACGAACACCGGGGAGCTGTTTTTT	TRBD1	TRBV18	TRBJ2-2	NA
CASSRGLAGDGTDSGELFF	TGTGCCAGCTCTCGCGGACTAGCGGGAGACGGGACGGATTCCGGGGAGCTGTTTTTT	TRBD2	TRBV18	TRBJ2-2	NA
CASSSGTSGSYYEQYF	TGTGCCAGCAGCTCCGGGACTAGCGGGAGCTACTACGAGCAGTACTTC	TRBD2	TRBV11-1	TRBJ2-7	NA
CASSPRQGRYEQFF	TGTGCCAGCAGCCCCCGACAGGGGAGGTATGAGCAGTTCTTC	TRBD1	TRBV7-2	TRBJ2-1	NA
CASSRGLAGSSYNEQFF	TGTGCCAGCAGCCGGGGACTAGCGGGGTCCTCCTACAATGAGCAGTTCTTC	TRBD2	TRBV7-6	TRBJ2-1	NA
CASSQDIERGSYGYTF	TGTGCCAGCAGCCAAGATATAGAGAGAGGTAGCTATGGCTACACCTTC	NA	TRBV3-1/TRBV3-2	TRBJ1-2	once
CASSVDTARSSEAFF	TGTGCCAGCAGCGTAGATACGGCACGTAGCTCTGAAGCTTTCTTT	NA	TRBV9	TRBJ1-1	NA
CASSVAPGIANYGYTF	TGTGCCAGCAGCGTAGCCCCAGGGATAGCTAACTATGGCTACACCTTC	NA	TRBV9	TRBJ1-2	NA
CASSYYGRSRNYGYTF	TGTGCCAGCAGTTACTATGGCAGGTCAAGGAACTATGGCTACACCTTC	NA	TRBV6-5	TRBJ1-2	NA
CASSSSVSSYNEQFF	TGCGCCAGCAGCTCCAGTGTAAGCTCCTACAATGAGCAGTTCTTC	NA	TRBV5-1	TRBJ2-1	NA
CASSLPGLAGAREQYF	TGTGCCAGCAGTTTGCCGGGACTAGCGGGAGCCCGCGAGCAGTACTTC	TRBD2	TRBV28	TRBJ2-7	NA
CASSPSGGETNEKLFF	TGTGCCAGCAGTCCCTCAGGGGGCGAAACTAATGAAAAACTGTTTTTT	TRBD1	TRBV27	TRBJ1-4	NA
CASLRQGLPQETQYF	TGCGCCAGCCTGAGACAGGGATTACCCCAAGAGACCCAGTACTTC	TRBD1	TRBV5-1	TRBJ2-5	once
CASSEGQGRGQPQHF	TGTGCCAGCAGTGAGGGACAGGGGAGGGGTCAGCCCCAGCATTTT	TRBD1	TRBV25-1	TRBJ1-5	NA
CASSYSTDSYEQYF	TGTGCCAGCAGTTACTCGACTGACTCCTACGAGCAGTACTTC	NA	TRBV6-5	TRBJ2-7	NA
CASSLANLRGGNTEAFF	TGCGCCAGCAGCTTGGCCAACCTTCGTGGAGGGAACACTGAAGCTTTCTTT	NA	TRBV5-1	TRBJ1-1	NA
CASSLFAGVYNEQFF	TGTGCCAGCAGTTTATTTGCAGGGGTCTACAATGAGCAGTTCTTC	NA	TRBV28	TRBJ2-1	NA
CASSLDRGQRGYTF	TGTGCCAGCAGCCTGGACAGGGGGCAAAGAGGCTACACCTTC	TRBD1	TRBV28	TRBJ1-2	NA
CSASGGSLYEQYF	TGCAGTGCTAGTGGAGGAAGTCTCTACGAGCAGTACTTC	NA	TRBV20-1	TRBJ2-7	NA
CASSEAIGVRAFF	TGTGCCAGCAGTGAAGCGATCGGGGTAAGGGCTTTCTTT	NA	TRBV2	TRBJ1-1	NA
CASSFDSYGYTF	TGTGCCAGCAGCTTCGACAGTTATGGCTACACCTTC	NA	TRBV7-9	TRBJ1-2	NA
CATSRGQGGEETQYF	TGTGCCACCAGCAGAGGACAGGGGGGGGAAGAGACCCAGTACTTC	TRBD1	TRBV15	TRBJ2-5	NA
CASSLSTAGSPLAKNIQYF	TGTGCCAGCAGCTTAAGTACAGCGGGAAGCCCTTTAGCCAAAAACATTCAGTACTTC	TRBD2	TRBV7-9	TRBJ2-4	NA
CASSIGTGVATNEKLFF	TGTGCCAGTAGTATAGGTACAGGGGTTGCAACTAATGAAAAACTGTTTTTT	TRBD1	TRBV19	TRBJ1-4	NA
CASSGQGTLRDTEAFF	TGTGCCAGCAGCGGGCAGGGAACCCTTCGGGACACTGAAGCTTTCTTT	NA	TRBV25-1	TRBJ1-1	NA
CASRYGLANYEQYF	TGTGCCAGCCGCTACGGACTAGCTAATTACGAGCAGTACTTC	TRBD2	TRBV28	TRBJ2-7	NA
CASSYTGITQTQYF	TGTGCCAGCAGTTACACCGGGATTACGCAGACCCAGTACTTC	NA	TRBV6-2/TRBV6-3	TRBJ2-5	NA
CASSPLRGSSYEQYF	TGTGCCAGCAGTCCCCTTAGGGGCAGCTCCTACGAGCAGTACTTC	NA	TRBV28	TRBJ2-7	NA
CASSSLYGGQSSGELFF	TGTGCCAGCAGCTCGCTTTATGGCGGACAGTCCAGCGGGGAGCTGTTTTTT	NA	TRBV7-8	TRBJ2-2	few
CASGLMGRGQDEQYF	TGTGCCAGCGGACTTATGGGCAGGGGGCAGGACGAGCAGTACTTC	TRBD1	TRBV7-9	TRBJ2-7	once
CASSAGQPNEKLFF	TGTGCCAGCAGCGCGGGACAGCCTAATGAAAAACTGTTTTTT	TRBD1	TRBV5-6	TRBJ1-4	NA
CASSPQGQGGWNTIYF	TGTGCCAGCAGCCCACAGGGACAGGGAGGTTGGAACACCATATATTTT	TRBD1	TRBV7-9	TRBJ1-3	NA
CASTPDRGREFF	TGTGCCAGCACTCCCGACAGGGGTAGGGAGTTCTTC	TRBD1	TRBV6-5	TRBJ2-1	NA
CASSRSGDSSYNEQFF	TGTGCCAGCAGCCGTAGCGGGGACAGCTCCTACAATGAGCAGTTCTTC	NA	TRBV7-9	TRBJ2-1	NA
CASSFSRGSNQPQHF	TGTGCCAGCAGCTTTAGCCGGGGTAGCAATCAGCCCCAGCATTTT	NA	TRBV7-2	TRBJ1-5	NA
CASSLSPYEQYF	TGTGCCAGCAGTTTATCTCCCTACGAGCAGTACTTC	NA	TRBV28	TRBJ2-7	NA
CAISDRGESSYEQYF	TGTGCCATCAGTGACAGGGGAGAGAGCTCCTACGAGCAGTACTTC	NA	TRBV10-3	TRBJ2-7	NA
CASSEAHRLAGHYEQYF	TGCGCCAGCAGCGAGGCCCACAGACTAGCGGGTCACTACGAGCAGTACTTC	TRBD2	TRBV5-1	TRBJ2-7	few
CAWRGGGPGNTIYF	TGTGCCTGGAGAGGAGGAGGCCCTGGAAACACCATATATTTT	NA	TRBV30	TRBJ1-3	NA
CATSDPDRVADTQYF	TGTGCCACCAGTGACCCTGACAGGGTGGCGGATACGCAGTATTTT	TRBD1	TRBV24-1	TRBJ2-3	NA
CASSLVAGSNEQFF	TGTGCCAGCAGCTTAGTTGCCGGGAGTAATGAGCAGTTCTTC	NA	TRBV7-8	TRBJ2-1	NA
CASSRGTGRLAGELFF	TGTGCCAGCAGCCGAGGAACAGGTCGGCTCGCCGGGGAGCTGTTTTTT	NA	TRBV7-9	TRBJ2-2	NA
CASSPWQVEDNEQFF	TGTGCCAGCAGTCCCTGGCAGGTGGAGGACAATGAGCAGTTCTTC	NA	TRBV27	TRBJ2-1	NA
CASSQVPGQGGEQYF	TGTGCCAGCAGCCAAGTTCCGGGACAGGGCGGCGAGCAGTACTTC	TRBD1	TRBV14	TRBJ2-7	NA
CARYKGGGPGDEQFF	TGTGCCAGGTACAAGGGAGGCGGGCCTGGTGATGAGCAGTTCTTC	NA	TRBV2	TRBJ2-1	few
CASSQGATGVREKLFF	TGCGCCAGCAGCCAAGGGGCGACAGGGGTTCGGGAAAAACTGTTTTTT	TRBD1	TRBV4-3	TRBJ1-4	few
CASSLPRGYNEQFF	TGTGCCAGCAGCTTACCCAGGGGATACAATGAGCAGTTCTTC	NA	TRBV7-2	TRBJ2-1	NA
CASSFSGPSNQPQHF	TGTGCCAGCAGCTTCTCAGGCCCTAGCAATCAGCCCCAGCATTTT	NA	TRBV7-9	TRBJ1-5	NA
CAISESHDFAYEQYF	TGTGCCATCAGTGAGTCGCACGACTTCGCCTACGAGCAGTACTTC	NA	TRBV10-3	TRBJ2-7	NA
CAWNNRGGYGEQFF	TGTGCCTGGAACAATAGGGGAGGGTACGGTGAGCAGTTCTTC	TRBD2	TRBV30	TRBJ2-1	few